These T cell receptor beta chains were read from a single sample in a study of blood T cell repertoires in COVID-19. Clones were sequenced by immunoSEQ multiplex PCR, and TCRdb holds only the in-frame ones, with some missing. The data hold 200,000 to 250,000 clones, with 80% to 90% observed a single time. Sequencing was carried out using PBMCs or T cells enriched from blood (not recorded which). The receptors were sampled from a middle-aged woman with acute COVID-19. Each CDR3 is given with its conserved first and last residue. D genes are given only for firm matches. Expanded clones get a size class; other rows say once, few or many, or leave the size out.

clone size: many
J gene: TRBJ1-1
D gene: .
V gene: TRBV3-1/TRBV3-2
CDR3 DNA: TGTGCCAGCAGCCAAGGACAGGTTTTGAACACTGAAGCTTTCTTT
CDR3 protein: CASSQGQVLNTEAFF

clone size: once
J gene: TRBJ1-2
D gene: .
V gene: TRBV20-1
CDR3 DNA: TGCAGTGCTAGTTTGGAGGGTCCTGACAGCGGCTACACCTTC
CDR3 protein: CSASLEGPDSGYTF

clone size: .
J gene: TRBJ2-1
D gene: TRBD1
V gene: TRBV5-4
CDR3 DNA: TGTGCCAGCAGCCCGGGACAGGGGATCTACAATGAGCAGTTCTTC
CDR3 protein: CASSPGQGIYNEQFF

clone size: .
J gene: TRBJ1-2
D gene: TRBD1
V gene: TRBV9
CDR3 DNA: TGTGCCAGCAGCGGGGGGACAGGGGGCTATGGCTACACCTTC
CDR3 protein: CASSGGTGGYGYTF

clone size: .
J gene: TRBJ2-1
D gene: .
V gene: TRBV6-4
CDR3 DNA: TGTGCCAGCAGTGGAGGGAGTCAGAGTGAGCAGTTCTTC
CDR3 protein: CASSGGSQSEQFF

clone size: .
J gene: TRBJ1-2
D gene: .
V gene: TRBV5-6
CDR3 DNA: TGTGCCAGCAGCTTTCCCCAGGGTGATGGCTACACCTTC
CDR3 protein: CASSFPQGDGYTF

clone size: .
J gene: TRBJ1-1
D gene: .
V gene: TRBV2
CDR3 DNA: TGTGCCAGCAGTCTAGTTGCCACTGAAGCTTTCTTT
CDR3 protein: CASSLVATEAFF

clone size: .
J gene: TRBJ2-6
D gene: TRBD2
V gene: TRBV7-9
CDR3 DNA: TGTGCCAGCAGCTTTTCGGGGGGGCGCCGTGGGGCCAACGTCCTGACTTTC
CDR3 protein: CASSFSGGRRGANVLTF

clone size: .
J gene: TRBJ2-2
D gene: .
V gene: TRBV6-5
CDR3 DNA: TGTGCCAGCAGACGACAGCCGAACACCGGGGAGCTGTTTTTT
CDR3 protein: CASRRQPNTGELFF

clone size: .
J gene: TRBJ2-5
D gene: TRBD1
V gene: TRBV11-2
CDR3 DNA: TGTGCCAGCAGCTTAGGGGACAGGGAGTTGGAGACCCAGTACTTC
CDR3 protein: CASSLGDRELETQYF

clone size: .
J gene: TRBJ1-2
D gene: .
V gene: TRBV24-1
CDR3 DNA: TGTGCCACCAGTGAAGAGCGGTGGGGTGGCTACACCTTC
CDR3 protein: CATSEERWGGYTF

clone size: .
J gene: TRBJ1-5
D gene: TRBD1
V gene: TRBV5-1
CDR3 DNA: TGCGCCAGCAGAGCTGGGACAGGGGACCAGCCCCAGCATTTT
CDR3 protein: CASRAGTGDQPQHF

clone size: .
J gene: TRBJ2-2
D gene: .
V gene: TRBV7-8
CDR3 DNA: TGTGCCAGCAGCTTAGGACGCGGTGCGAACACCGGGGAGCTGTTTTTT
CDR3 protein: CASSLGRGANTGELFF

clone size: few
J gene: TRBJ1-2
D gene: .
V gene: TRBV4-3
CDR3 DNA: TGCGCCAGCAGCCAAGGGGTCCAGGGGTCTGGCTACACCTTC
CDR3 protein: CASSQGVQGSGYTF

clone size: .
J gene: TRBJ1-3
D gene: .
V gene: TRBV5-6
CDR3 DNA: TGTGCCAGCAGCTTGCGTCCAGGGGCCTCTGGAAACACCATATATTTT
CDR3 protein: CASSLRPGASGNTIYF

clone size: .
J gene: TRBJ1-6
D gene: TRBD1
V gene: TRBV15
CDR3 DNA: TGTGCCACCAGCCCTCGGACAGGGGCTTCACCCCTCCACTTT
CDR3 protein: CATSPRTGASPLHF

clone size: .
J gene: TRBJ1-1
D gene: .
V gene: TRBV7-9
CDR3 DNA: TGTGCCAGCAGCTTAGATCCCATAGCTTTCTTT
CDR3 protein: CASSLDPIAFF

clone size: .
J gene: TRBJ1-1
D gene: .
V gene: TRBV16
CDR3 DNA: TGTGCCAGCAGCCCAGGGGTGGCTGAAGCTTTCTTT
CDR3 protein: CASSPGVAEAFF

clone size: .
J gene: TRBJ1-1
D gene: .
V gene: TRBV28
CDR3 DNA: TGTGCCAGCAGCCCAACATTATACAGGGACACTGAAGCTTTCTTT
CDR3 protein: CASSPTLYRDTEAFF

clone size: .
J gene: TRBJ2-2
D gene: TRBD2
V gene: TRBV9
CDR3 DNA: TGTGCCAGCAGCGTAGGTGCCAGCGGGGCCACCGGGGAGCTGTTTTTT
CDR3 protein: CASSVGASGATGELFF

clone size: .
J gene: TRBJ1-6
D gene: .
V gene: TRBV27
CDR3 DNA: TGTGCCAGCAGTTTAGAGGTGTATAATTCACCCCTCCACTTT
CDR3 protein: CASSLEVYNSPLHF

clone size: .
J gene: TRBJ1-5
D gene: TRBD1
V gene: TRBV19
CDR3 DNA: TGTGCCAGTACCATAAGGGAGGGACAGGATAGCAATCAGCCCCAGCATTTT
CDR3 protein: CASTIREGQDSNQPQHF

clone size: .
J gene: TRBJ2-2
D gene: .
V gene: TRBV25-1
CDR3 DNA: TGTGCCAGCAGTGAAACAGGGAGACGAGACGGGGAGCTGTTTTTT
CDR3 protein: CASSETGRRDGELFF

clone size: .
J gene: TRBJ2-5
D gene: .
V gene: TRBV5-1
CDR3 DNA: TGCGCCAGCGCGACCGATGGGGGCCAGTACCAAGAGACCCAGTACTTC
CDR3 protein: CASATDGGQYQETQYF

clone size: few
J gene: TRBJ2-7
D gene: TRBD1
V gene: TRBV18
CDR3 DNA: TGTGCCAGCTCGCTTACCGGGACAGTAGAGGAGCAGTACTTC
CDR3 protein: CASSLTGTVEEQYF

clone size: .
J gene: TRBJ2-7
D gene: TRBD1
V gene: TRBV4-1
CDR3 DNA: TGCGCCAGCAGCCAAGATCCGGGGACAGCTAGTTACGAGCAGTACTTC
CDR3 protein: CASSQDPGTASYEQYF

clone size: .
J gene: TRBJ1-2
D gene: TRBD1
V gene: TRBV24-1
CDR3 DNA: TGTGCCACCAGTGACCCGACAGGGAGTGTCTATGGCTACACCTTC
CDR3 protein: CATSDPTGSVYGYTF

clone size: .
J gene: TRBJ1-6
D gene: TRBD1
V gene: TRBV6-5
CDR3 DNA: TGTGCCAGTCGAACAAGACAGGGTGTAAATTCACCCCTCCACTTT
CDR3 protein: CASRTRQGVNSPLHF

clone size: .
J gene: TRBJ2-7
D gene: TRBD1
V gene: TRBV19
CDR3 DNA: TGTGCCAGTAGTTACAGGGGCGGTGGCGAGCAGTACTTC
CDR3 protein: CASSYRGGGEQYF

clone size: .
J gene: TRBJ1-1
D gene: .
V gene: TRBV6-2/TRBV6-3
CDR3 DNA: TGTGCCAGCAGCCGACGACAGGTCGGATCGAACACTGAAGCTTTCTTT
CDR3 protein: CASSRRQVGSNTEAFF

clone size: .
J gene: TRBJ2-1
D gene: TRBD1
V gene: TRBV7-3
CDR3 DNA: TGTGCCAGCAGCTCAGACAGGGGCAATGAGCAGTTCTTC
CDR3 protein: CASSSDRGNEQFF

clone size: .
J gene: TRBJ1-6
D gene: .
V gene: TRBV9
CDR3 DNA: TGTGCCAGCAGCGTAGCGGGGGGCGTAAGCTATAATTCACCCCTCCACTTT
CDR3 protein: CASSVAGGVSYNSPLHF

clone size: .
J gene: TRBJ1-2
D gene: .
V gene: TRBV9
CDR3 DNA: TGTGCCAGCAGCGGGGGGGGGCCCTCACCGGGCTACACCTTC
CDR3 protein: CASSGGGPSPGYTF

clone size: .
J gene: TRBJ1-2
D gene: TRBD1
V gene: TRBV11-2
CDR3 DNA: TGTGCCAGCAGCCGCCCGGGACAGAACTATGGCTACACCTTC
CDR3 protein: CASSRPGQNYGYTF

clone size: .
J gene: TRBJ1-3
D gene: .
V gene: TRBV6-4
CDR3 DNA: TGTGCCAGCAGCCCGGACGGGATCTCTGGAAACACCATATATTTT
CDR3 protein: CASSPDGISGNTIYF

clone size: .
J gene: TRBJ1-2
D gene: TRBD1
V gene: TRBV3-1/TRBV3-2
CDR3 DNA: TGTGCCAGCAGCCAAGGGGGGACAGGGTTGGTTTCTAACTATGGCTACACCTTC
CDR3 protein: CASSQGGTGLVSNYGYTF

clone size: .
J gene: TRBJ1-1
D gene: .
V gene: TRBV7-2
CDR3 DNA: TGTGCCAGCAGACTAGGTAGTGGGAACACTGAAGCTTTCTTT
CDR3 protein: CASRLGSGNTEAFF

clone size: .
J gene: TRBJ2-1
D gene: TRBD1
V gene: TRBV18
CDR3 DNA: TGTGCCAGTTCCGGACAGGGAATAAGTGAGCAGTTCTTC
CDR3 protein: CASSGQGISEQFF

clone size: .
J gene: TRBJ2-5
D gene: .
V gene: TRBV20-1
CDR3 DNA: TGCAGTGCTACACAGTCCGAGACCCAGTACTTC
CDR3 protein: CSATQSETQYF

clone size: .
J gene: TRBJ1-1
D gene: .
V gene: TRBV10-1
CDR3 DNA: TGCGCCAGCAGTGAGTCTGGCAGGGGTGAAGCTTTCTTT
CDR3 protein: CASSESGRGEAFF

clone size: .
J gene: TRBJ2-7
D gene: .
V gene: TRBV7-8
CDR3 DNA: TGTGCCAGCAGCTCCAGGGGAAGTGGCTACGAGCAGTACTTC
CDR3 protein: CASSSRGSGYEQYF

clone size: .
J gene: TRBJ1-2
D gene: .
V gene: TRBV19
CDR3 DNA: TGTGCCAGTAGTAATTTCGTGGAGGGCTACACCTTC
CDR3 protein: CASSNFVEGYTF

clone size: .
J gene: TRBJ2-4
D gene: .
V gene: TRBV19
CDR3 DNA: TGTGCCAGTAGTATAGATCCCCAGCGAGGGAACATTCAGTACTTC
CDR3 protein: CASSIDPQRGNIQYF

clone size: .
J gene: TRBJ2-1
D gene: .
V gene: TRBV6-5
CDR3 DNA: TGTGCCAGCAGTTATGACTCACACTCCTACAATGAGCAGTTCTTC
CDR3 protein: CASSYDSHSYNEQFF

clone size: .
J gene: TRBJ1-1
D gene: TRBD1
V gene: TRBV13
CDR3 DNA: TGTGCCAGCAGCTCGAATACAGGGACAGGTGTACTGAACACTGAAGCTTTCTTT
CDR3 protein: CASSSNTGTGVLNTEAFF

clone size: .
J gene: TRBJ1-5
D gene: .
V gene: TRBV6-2/TRBV6-3
CDR3 DNA: TGTGCCAGCAGTTATATTTCAGGTCGCCCCAATCAGCCCCAGCATTTT
CDR3 protein: CASSYISGRPNQPQHF

clone size: .
J gene: TRBJ1-4
D gene: .
V gene: TRBV5-5
CDR3 DNA: TGTGCCAGCAGCTTGGTAACAGTGAGCGAAAAACTGTTTTTT
CDR3 protein: CASSLVTVSEKLFF

clone size: .
J gene: TRBJ1-4
D gene: TRBD1
V gene: TRBV5-1
CDR3 DNA: TGCGCCAGCAGCTTGCCCGGACAGGGTTTTGAAAAACTGTTTTTT
CDR3 protein: CASSLPGQGFEKLFF

clone size: few
J gene: TRBJ1-1
D gene: .
V gene: TRBV6-5
CDR3 DNA: TGTGCCAGCACCCAGGGGAGGGACACTGAAGCTTTCTTT
CDR3 protein: CASTQGRDTEAFF

clone size: once
J gene: TRBJ2-3
D gene: .
V gene: TRBV18
CDR3 DNA: TGTGCCAGCTCCACCATAGCGGCAGATACGCAGTATTTT
CDR3 protein: CASSTIAADTQYF

clone size: .
J gene: TRBJ2-2
D gene: .
V gene: TRBV24-1
CDR3 DNA: TGTGCCACCAGTGATCGGTTGAACACCGGGGAGCTGTTTTTT
CDR3 protein: CATSDRLNTGELFF

clone size: few
J gene: TRBJ1-4
D gene: .
V gene: TRBV5-1
CDR3 DNA: TGCGCCAGCAGCTTGGTGGCAGGGGATAATGAAAAACTGTTTTTT
CDR3 protein: CASSLVAGDNEKLFF

clone size: medium-sized
J gene: TRBJ1-4
D gene: TRBD1
V gene: TRBV4-3
CDR3 DNA: TGCGCCAGCAGCCAAAGGACAGGGAGGGAACTGTTTTTT
CDR3 protein: CASSQRTGRELFF

clone size: once
J gene: TRBJ1-2
D gene: TRBD1
V gene: TRBV7-2
CDR3 DNA: TGTGCCAGCAGCCCCGACAGGGGACAACTTGGCTACACCTTC
CDR3 protein: CASSPDRGQLGYTF

clone size: .
J gene: TRBJ2-1
D gene: TRBD2
V gene: TRBV7-3
CDR3 DNA: TGTGCCAGCAGCTCCTCGACTAGCGGGGGGTTCCATGAGCAGTTCTTC
CDR3 protein: CASSSSTSGGFHEQFF